These T cell receptor beta chains were read from a single sample in a study of T cells in localized non-small cell lung cancer. Method: immunoSEQ multiplex PCR; TCRdb's copy keeps in-frame clones and lacks some. The sample has tens of thousands of clones, roughly 90% seen once. The starting material was peripheral blood, obtained before any cancer treatment. These receptor sequences come from a female donor at least 60 years old with stage I squamous cell lung carcinoma. The CDR3 runs from the conserved cysteine through the conserved F or W. The D gene is left open where the match is weak. Not every row has a clone size; where given, it reads once, few, many or a size class.

clone size | D gene | J gene | V gene | CDR3 DNA | CDR3 protein
medium-sized | . | TRBJ2-1 | TRBV11-2 | TGTGCCAGCAGCTTAGAAGGCGGGTTCTACAATGAGCAGTTCTTC | CASSLEGGFYNEQFF
. | . | TRBJ2-3 | TRBV7-9 | TGTGCCAGCAGCTTAGAACGGGGCTTGAGCACAGATACGCAGTATTTT | CASSLERGLSTDTQYF
. | TRBD2 | TRBJ2-1 | TRBV7-2 | TGTGCCAGCAGCTTGACTAGCGATGAGCAGTTCTTC | CASSLTSDEQFF
. | TRBD1 | TRBJ1-1 | TRBV11-2 | TGTGCCAGCAGCTTAGTCCGCCAGGGGGGTGAAGCTTTCTTT | CASSLVRQGGEAFF
few | . | TRBJ1-5 | TRBV29-1 | TGCAGCGTTCGGGACGGGGAAAGGCCCCAGCATTTT | CSVRDGERPQHF
. | . | TRBJ2-2 | TRBV7-3 | TGTGCCAGCAGCCTCCAAGCGACAGCCGGGGAGCTGTTTTTT | CASSLQATAGELFF
. | TRBD2 | TRBJ2-3 | TRBV5-4 | TGTGCCAGCAGCGGTAGCGGGAAACACACAGATACGCAGTATTTT | CASSGSGKHTDTQYF
. | . | TRBJ2-3 | TRBV6-5 | TGTGCCAGCAGCCCCGGGGGGCGCACAGATACGCAGTATTTT | CASSPGGRTDTQYF
few | TRBD2 | TRBJ2-3 | TRBV7-3 | TGTGCCAGCAGCTTAAAACTAGCGGGCAGCACAGATACGCAGTATTTT | CASSLKLAGSTDTQYF
. | . | TRBJ2-5 | TRBV4-3 | TGCGCCAGCAGCCAAGATCGGGGACTGGAAGAGACCCAGTACTTC | CASSQDRGLEETQYF
few | . | TRBJ1-1 | TRBV18 | TGTGCCAGCTCACCAGCCCCCCGAGACAGGTCCATGAACACTGAAGCTTTCTTT | CASSPAPRDRSMNTEAFF
. | . | TRBJ2-7 | TRBV18 | TGTGCCAGCTCGCCCCTCAGCACGTCTGAGGGCGAGCAGTACTTC | CASSPLSTSEGEQYF
few | . | TRBJ1-1 | TRBV6-5 | TGTGCCAGCAGGGATAATCAGGGAATCGGAACTGAAGCTTTCTTT | CASRDNQGIGTEAFF
. | . | TRBJ2-2 | TRBV19 | TGTGCCAGTAGTATACAGAGGAACACCGGGGAGCTGTTTTTT | CASSIQRNTGELFF
. | TRBD2 | TRBJ2-3 | TRBV11-2 | TGTGCCAGCAGCCCCCGACTAGCGGACTACACAGATACGCAGTATTTT | CASSPRLADYTDTQYF
few | TRBD1 | TRBJ1-3 | TRBV2 | TGTGCCAGCAGGGTAGGACAGGCTGGAAACACCATATATTTT | CASRVGQAGNTIYF
. | . | TRBJ2-7 | TRBV19 | TGTGCCAGTAGTATAGGGACGGGGTCCTACGAGCAGTACTTC | CASSIGTGSYEQYF
. | . | TRBJ2-7 | TRBV7-8 | TGTGCCAGCAGCTTAGCGAATCGTGAGGAGCAGTACTTC | CASSLANREEQYF